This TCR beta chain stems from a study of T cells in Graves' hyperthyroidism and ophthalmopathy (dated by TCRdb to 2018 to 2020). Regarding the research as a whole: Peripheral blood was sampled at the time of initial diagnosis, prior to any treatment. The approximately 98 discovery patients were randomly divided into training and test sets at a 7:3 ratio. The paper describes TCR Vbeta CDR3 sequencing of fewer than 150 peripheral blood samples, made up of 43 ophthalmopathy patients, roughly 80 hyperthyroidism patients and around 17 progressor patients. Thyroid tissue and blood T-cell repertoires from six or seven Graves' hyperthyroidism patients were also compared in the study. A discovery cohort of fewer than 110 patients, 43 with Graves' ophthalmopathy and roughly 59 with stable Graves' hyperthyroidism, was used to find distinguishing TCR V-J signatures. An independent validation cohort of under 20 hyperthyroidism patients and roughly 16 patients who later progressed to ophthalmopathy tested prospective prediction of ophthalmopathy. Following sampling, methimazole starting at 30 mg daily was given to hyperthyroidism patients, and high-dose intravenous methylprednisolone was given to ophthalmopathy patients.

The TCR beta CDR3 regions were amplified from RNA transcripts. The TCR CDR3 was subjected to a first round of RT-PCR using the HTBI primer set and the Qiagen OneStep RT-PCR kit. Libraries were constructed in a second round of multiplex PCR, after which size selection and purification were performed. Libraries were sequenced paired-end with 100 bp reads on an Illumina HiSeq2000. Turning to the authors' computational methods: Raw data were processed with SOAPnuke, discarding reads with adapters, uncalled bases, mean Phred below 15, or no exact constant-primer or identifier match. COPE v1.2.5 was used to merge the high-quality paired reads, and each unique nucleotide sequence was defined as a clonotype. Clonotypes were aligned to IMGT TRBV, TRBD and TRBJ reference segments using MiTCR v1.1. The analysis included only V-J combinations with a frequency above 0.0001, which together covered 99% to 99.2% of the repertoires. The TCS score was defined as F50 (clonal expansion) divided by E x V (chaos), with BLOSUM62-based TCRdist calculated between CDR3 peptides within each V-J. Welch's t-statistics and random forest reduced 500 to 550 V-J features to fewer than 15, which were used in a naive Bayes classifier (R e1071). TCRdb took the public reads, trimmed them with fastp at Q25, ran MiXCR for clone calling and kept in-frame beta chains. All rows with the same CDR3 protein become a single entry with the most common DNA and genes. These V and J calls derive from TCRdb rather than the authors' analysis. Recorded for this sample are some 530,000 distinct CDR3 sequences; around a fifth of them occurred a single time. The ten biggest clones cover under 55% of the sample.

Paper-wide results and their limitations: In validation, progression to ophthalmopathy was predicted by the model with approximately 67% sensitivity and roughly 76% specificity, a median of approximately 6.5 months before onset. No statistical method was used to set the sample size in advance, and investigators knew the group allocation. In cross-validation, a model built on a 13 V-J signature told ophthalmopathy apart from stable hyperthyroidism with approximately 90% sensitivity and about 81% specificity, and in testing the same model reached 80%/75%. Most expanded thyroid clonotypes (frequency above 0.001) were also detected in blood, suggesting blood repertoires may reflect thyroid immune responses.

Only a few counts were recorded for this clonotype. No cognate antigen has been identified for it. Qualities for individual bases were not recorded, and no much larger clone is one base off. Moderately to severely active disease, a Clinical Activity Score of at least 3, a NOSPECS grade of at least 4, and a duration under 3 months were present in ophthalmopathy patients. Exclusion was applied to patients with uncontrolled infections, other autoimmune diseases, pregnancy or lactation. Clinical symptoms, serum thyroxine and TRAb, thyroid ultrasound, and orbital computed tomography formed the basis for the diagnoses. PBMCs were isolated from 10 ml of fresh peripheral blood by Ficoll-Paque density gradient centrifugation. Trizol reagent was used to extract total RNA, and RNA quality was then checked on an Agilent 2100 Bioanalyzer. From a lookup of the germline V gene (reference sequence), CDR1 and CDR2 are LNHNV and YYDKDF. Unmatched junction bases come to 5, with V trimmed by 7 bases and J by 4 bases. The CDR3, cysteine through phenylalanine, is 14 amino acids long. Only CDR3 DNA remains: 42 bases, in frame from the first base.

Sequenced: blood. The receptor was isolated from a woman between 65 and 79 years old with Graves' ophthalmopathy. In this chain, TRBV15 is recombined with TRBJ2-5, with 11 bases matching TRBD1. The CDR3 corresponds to CATKGDRGVETQYF. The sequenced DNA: TGTGCCACCAAAGGGGACAGGGGGGTAGAGACCCAGTACTTC.